This T cell receptor (beta chain) came from a study of early T cells in non-severe SARS-CoV-2 infection. Study at large: Chains were not paired, and sequencing was done on bulk RNA from unsorted whole blood.

At least ten counts were recorded for this clonotype. Its cognate antigen is unknown. Separate cDNA molecules each had unique molecular identifiers attached to them. One entry per CDR3 protein, called by TCRdb with MiXCR from the 5' RACE reads. The data hold 45,000 to 50,000 distinct CDR3 sequences, with more than 5.5% observed a single time. Germline CDR1 LGHNA, CDR2 YSLEER. The CDR3 is made up of 14 amino acids. V was trimmed by 3 bases and J by 7 bases, leaving 10 bases between them. Study-wide points: Anti-spike CD8 specificities were favored by VDJdb matching, whose results missed private and CD4 specificities.

This receptor was identified in an adult who was a healthcare worker with PCR-confirmed SARS-CoV-2 infection or an uninfected control (not recorded which). The input for sequencing was whole blood, taken at baseline. The rearrangement joins TRBV4-3 to TRBJ1-6, with D possibly being TRBD1 (5 bases). The DNA of the CDR3 is TGCGCCAGCAGCCAGGGGGGAGGGAATTCACCCCTCCACTTT. It encodes CASSQGGGNSPLHF.